These 16 T cell receptor beta chains came from one sample sequenced in a study of PD-1 blockade in mismatch repair-deficient tumors (TCRdb year 2017). Library generation was performed with the immunoSEQ multiplex PCR assay. TCRdb took over this immuneACCESS table, retaining in-frame rearrangements with V and J assigned. Such tables are incomplete; in checked studies, under half of the missing clones stem from an unresolved V gene, and the remainder is unexplained. Present in this sample are tens of thousands of clones, 70% to 80% of which were seen just once. Jointly, the top ten make up roughly 6% of the sample. Sequencing was performed on peripheral blood, taken 2 weeks after starting pembrolizumab. These receptors were obtained from an adult with mismatch repair-deficient cancer.

The chain employs TRBV10-3 and TRBJ2-3; no clear D. Trimming shortened V by 4 bases and J by 5 bases, and 7 bases separated the two germline ends. Germline CDR1 ENHRY, CDR2 SYGVKD. The CDR3 runs 12 residues. In DNA, the CDR3 is TGTGCCATCAGTGGAGAGGTAGATACGCAGTATTTT. Translation: CAISGEVDTQYF.

This chain connects TRBV7-9 to TRBJ2-7, with a possible D match to TRBD1 (6 bases). The CDR3 runs 15 residues. The germline V and J ends were trimmed by 5 bases and 6 bases, with 20 bases remaining between them. Germline CDR1 is SEHNR and CDR2 is FQNEAQ (reference sequence). The CDR3 nucleotides read TGTGCCAGCAGCCTTCAATTGACAGGTTCTGCCGAGCAGTACTTC. This sequence encodes CASSLQLTGSAEQYF.

J is TRBJ2-7 and V is TRBV5-4, with TRBD1 identical over 8 bases. The V segment lost 3 bases and the J segment 7 bases; nucleotides outside the gene matches: 6. Germline values: CDR1 SGHNT, CDR2 YYREEE (reference sequence). The CDR3 contains 13 residues. The CDR3 DNA reads TGTGCCAGCAGCTCCGGACAGGGTGATGAGCAGTACTTC. Its translation: CASSSGQGDEQYF.

A few counts support this clone. V usage is TRBV4-3 and J usage is TRBJ1-1; possible D gene TRBD1, 6 bases. The germline V and J ends were trimmed by 1 base and 4 bases, with 22 bases remaining between them. Germline-derived CDR1 and CDR2 are LGHNA and YSLEER. The CDR3 is made up of 18 amino acids. In nucleotides, the CDR3 is TGCGCCAGCAGCCAAGCAAATATTCATCGGGGGCTTGGCACTGAAGCTTTCTTT. Translation: CASSQANIHRGLGTEAFF.

This clone was seen just once. V is TRBV2 and J is TRBJ2-2, with TRBD2 matching over 12 bases. J was trimmed by 3 bases and V by 9 bases; bases with no gene match: 2. Germline values: CDR1 SNHLY, CDR2 FYNNEI. The CDR3 runs to 14 residues. CDR3 sequence (DNA): TGTGCCAGTAGACTAGCGGGGGACACCGGGGAGCTGTTTTTT. Translating it yields CASRLAGDTGELFF.

In DNA form, the CDR3 reads TGCGCCAGCAGCTTGCGGTTGGGGAACCAAGAGACCCAGTACTTC. Encoded protein: CASSLRLGNQETQYF. The chain joins TRBV5-1 to TRBJ2-5; D not resolved. Germline V CDR1 and CDR2: SGHRS, YFSETQ. Trimming left V 1 base short and J 0 bases short, with 10 bases between. The CDR3 is 15 amino acids.

Only one count was recorded for this clone. This chain uses TRBV11-2 with TRBJ2-7; D tentatively reads TRBD1 or TRBD2 (5 bases each). This CDR3 comprises 14 residues. V was shortened by 1 base and J by 2 bases, with 9 bases between the two germline ends. Per germline, CDR1 SGHAT and CDR2 FQNNGV. The CDR3 region is CASSLAVGAYEQYF. Written as DNA, the CDR3 is TGTGCCAGCAGCTTAGCGGTGGGGGCCTACGAGCAGTACTTC.

V gene TRBV30 combines with J gene TRBJ2-2; TRBD2 agrees at 8 bases. Germline V gene data show CDR1 as GTSNPN and CDR2 as SVGIG (reference sequence). This CDR3 contains 15 residues. V trimming: 2 bases; J trimming: 2 bases; junction bases outside the gene matches: 4. CDR3 nucleotides: TGTGCCTGGAGTCGGGGGGGCACCAACACCGGGGAGCTGTTTTTT. Protein: CAWSRGGTNTGELFF.

This clone was detected once. The rearrangement uses TRBV19 and TRBJ2-7, with 8 bases that match TRBD2. Looked up from germline, CDR1 is LNHDA and CDR2 is SQIVND (reference sequence). V lost 3 bases, J lost 5 bases, and 9 bases stayed unmatched. The CDR3 runs 15 residues. CDR3 nucleotide sequence: TGTGCCAGTAGTATTTATGGAGGGACTAGTGACGAGCAGTACTTC. This gives the protein CASSIYGGTSDEQYF.

V gene TRBV11-2 combines with J gene TRBJ2-3, with D tentatively TRBD2 (5 bases). Trimming shortened V by 7 bases and J by 7 bases, and 9 bases separated the two germline ends. CDR1 is SGHAT, CDR2 FQNNGV, per germline. The CDR3 totals 11 residues. The CDR3: CASTGGYTQYF. The DNA of the CDR3 is TGTGCCAGCACGGGCGGGTATACGCAGTATTTT.

As concerns this clone: The junction shows a germline mismatch at one end, possibly a read error. The chain has TRBV19 and TRBJ2-7; D not resolved. From germline, CDR1 is LNHDA and CDR2 SQIVND (reference sequence). This CDR3 spans 15 amino acids. CDR3 coding DNA: TGTGCCAGTAGCATAGCCCTTAGTTCGGTCTGGGAGCAGTACTTC. Encoded protein: CASSIALSSVWEQYF.

The chain couples TRBV5-5 to TRBJ2-3; 7 bases fit TRBD1. Unmatched junction bases numbered 3, after V lost 2 bases and J lost 0 bases. The germline V gene encodes CDR1 SGHKS and CDR2 YYEKEE (reference sequence). This CDR3 contains 15 residues. For the CDR3, the DNA is TGTGCCAGCAGCTTAGGGGGCACCAGCACAGATACGCAGTATTTT. This gives the protein CASSLGGTSTDTQYF.

This chain joins TRBV13 and TRBJ2-3, with 9 nucleotides matching TRBD2. The CDR3 totals 16 residues. Germline V lookup: CDR1 PRHDT, CDR2 FYEKMQ (reference sequence). Trimming took 6 bases from V and 2 from J; bases not matched to a gene: 9. For the CDR3, the DNA is TGTGCCAGCAGTCCTCGTGGCGGGAGGGACACAGATACGCAGTATTTT. It codes for CASSPRGGRDTDTQYF. Drawing the rest from reference TRBV13 and TRBJ2-3, the complete variable domain is AAGVIQSPRHLIKEKRETATLKCYPIPRHDTVYWYQQGPGQDPQFLISFYEKMQSDKGSIPDRFSAQQFSDYHSELNMSSLELGDSALYFCASSPRGGRDTDTQYFGPGTRLTVL.

The CDR3 loop reads CASSFSTAGEQYF. DNA for the CDR3: TGTGCCAGCAGCTTTTCGACTGCCGGGGAGCAGTACTTC. The V gene is TRBV5-5, the J gene TRBJ2-7; D is unresolved. This CDR3 spans 13 amino acids. Germline lookup yields CDR1 SGHKS and CDR2 YYEKEE (reference sequence). The V end was cut by 2 bases, the J end by 7 bases, with 13 bases between.

In this sample, this clone turned up a few times. The chain couples TRBV30 to TRBJ1-5; D ambiguous. Germline V gene data show CDR1 as GTSNPN and CDR2 as SVGIG (reference sequence). The ends were cut back, 8 bases at V and 3 bases at J, with 14 bases in the middle. The CDR3 is made up of 13 amino acids. CDR3 DNA sequence: TGTGCCCATGGTTGGGATGTCAATCAGCCCCAGCATTTT. Translation: CAHGWDVNQPQHF.

The chain has TRBV18 and TRBJ2-2; tentatively, D is TRBD2 (7 bases). The CDR3 is 17 amino acids. Germline V gene sequence: CDR1 KGHSH, CDR2 LQKENI. V was shortened by 3 bases and J by 4 bases, with 18 bases between the two germline ends. CDR3 loop: CASSPSRGASGTGELFF. For the CDR3, the DNA is TGTGCCAGCTCACCCTCCCGGGGGGCTTCGGGCACCGGGGAGCTGTTTTTT. The full variable domain, with the rest looked up from reference TRBV18 and TRBJ2-2, is NAGVMQNPRHLVRRRGQEARLRCSPMKGHSHVYWYRQLPEEGLKFMVYLQKENIIDESGMPKERFSAEFPKEGPSILRIQQVVRGDSAAYFCASSPSRGASGTGELFFGEGSRLTVL.